The 7 T cell receptor beta chains given below trace back to one sample, sequenced in a study of blood T cell repertoires in COVID-19. Libraries were prepared by immunoSEQ multiplex PCR; TCRdb keeps only in-frame clonotypes and omits some of them. The sample consists of 110,000 or so clones, around 85% of them appearing once. Sample: peripheral blood. The receptors originated from a man in his 70s who had recovered from COVID-19.

The chain has TRBV27 and TRBJ2-1; D is perhaps TRBD2 (5 bases). The length of the CDR3 is 15 residues. V lost 0 bases, J lost 5 bases, and 11 bases lay in between. Germline V gene sequence: CDR1 MNHEY, CDR2 SMNVEV (reference sequence). CDR3 DNA: TGTGCCAGCAGTTTATCTGCTAGCCTACACAATGAGCAGTTCTTC. It codes for CASSLSASLHNEQFF.

V is TRBV5-8 and J is TRBJ1-2; 10 nucleotides match TRBD1. V lost 0 bases to trimming and J lost 6 bases; unmatched junction nucleotides: 11. The germline CDR1 and CDR2 sequences are SGHTS and YDEGEE. There are 17 residues in the CDR3. The CDR3 protein is CASSLAGTGDRDDGYTF. The CDR3 DNA follows: TGTGCCAGCAGCTTGGCTGGGACAGGGGATAGGGACGATGGCTACACCTTC.

In its sample, this clone was seen once. This chain connects TRBV7-3 to TRBJ2-3, with 7 bases lining up with TRBD2. V lost 4 bases and J lost 1; bases outside the gene matches: 2. There are 14 residues in the CDR3. Germline assignment: CDR1 SGHTA and CDR2 FQGTGA. CDR3 residues: CASSSRGGTDTQYF. The CDR3 DNA follows: TGTGCCAGCAGCTCTCGGGGGGGCACAGATACGCAGTATTTT.

This rearrangement joins TRBV6-5 to TRBJ2-7; TRBD1 matches at 8 bases. Germline V lookup: CDR1 MNHEY, CDR2 SVGAGI. CDR3 length: 14 amino acids. Unmatched junction bases numbered 6, after V lost 5 bases and J lost 3 bases. The CDR3 sequence: CASSTDRDFYEQYF. The CDR3 DNA reads as TGTGCCAGCAGTACGGACAGGGATTTCTACGAGCAGTACTTC.

The rearrangement joins TRBV30 to TRBJ2-7; 8 nucleotides align to TRBD1. The junction had 4 bases not matched to a gene; V was cut back by 7 bases and J by 2 bases. This CDR3 contains 12 residues. The germline V gene encodes CDR1 GTSNPN and CDR2 SVGIG (reference sequence). The CDR3 DNA reads TGTGCCTCCGGGACAGGCGCCTACGAGCAGTACTTC. This translates into CASGTGAYEQYF.

J is TRBJ2-7 and V is TRBV5-1, with D possibly being TRBD1 (6 bases). V was cut by 0 bases and J by 6 bases, with 13 bases left in between. CDR3 length: 14 amino acids. Germline CDR1 SGHRS, CDR2 YFSETQ. CDR3 in amino acids: CASSLVSRGGEQYF. The CDR3 nucleotides read TGCGCCAGCAGCTTGGTCAGCAGGGGTGGCGAGCAGTACTTC.

The chain recombines TRBV4-3 with TRBJ2-7, with 9 positions matching TRBD2. Germline CDR1 and CDR2: LGHNA and YSLEER. The CDR3 totals 16 residues. The V gene end was trimmed by 1 base and the J gene end by 2 bases; junction bases not matched to a gene: 6. CDR3 sequence (DNA): TGCGCCAGCAGCCAAGTTGGCGGGAGGGGTCCCTACGAGCAGTACTTC. This codes for CASSQVGGRGPYEQYF.